Following are 32 T cell receptor beta chains from one sample sequenced in a study of blood T cell repertoires in COVID-19. Repertoires were generated with immunoSEQ multiplex PCR, while TCRdb's copy carries only in-frame clones and drops some. The sample consists of around 310,000 clones, around 89% of them appearing once. Sequenced input: peripheral blood. The receptors here all came from a woman aged 45 to 65 with active or convalescent COVID-19.

This clone came up many times. The chain carries TRBV18 and TRBJ1-1, with 7 bases identical to TRBD1. CDR3 size: 12 residues. CDR1 KGHSH and CDR2 LQKENI come from the germline V gene. V shed 3 bases and J 11 bases; nucleotides not matched to a gene: 6. DNA of the CDR3: TGTGCCAGCTCACCCCAAGACAGGGAGGCTTTCTTT. Its protein is CASSPQDREAFF. The complete variable domain, with remaining parts taken from reference TRBV18 and TRBJ1-1, reads NAGVMQNPRHLVRRRGQEARLRCSPMKGHSHVYWYRQLPEEGLKFMVYLQKENIIDESGMPKERFSAEFPKEGPSILRIQQVVRGDSAAYFCASSPQDREAFFGQGTRLTVV.

The J gene is TRBJ2-3, the V gene TRBV5-1; 8 nucleotides line up with TRBD2. V dropped 4 bases and J dropped 5; count of bases not matched to a gene: 24. Germline V gives CDR1 SGHRS, CDR2 YFSETQ. This CDR3 contains 20 residues. The CDR3 is CASSPLGRSGGHLRGDTQYF. Written as DNA, the CDR3 is TGCGCCAGCAGCCCCCTCGGGAGGAGCGGGGGACACCTGCGCGGAGATACGCAGTATTTT.

The chain carries TRBV7-8 and TRBJ2-7; 8 bases are a match to TRBD2. The CDR3 is 17 amino acids. Trimming removed 5 bases from V and 0 bases from J; junction bases left unmatched: 12. The germline gives CDR1 SGHVS, CDR2 FQNEAQ. Written as DNA, the CDR3 is TGTGCCAGCAGCCCAAGGGCACTAGCGGCTTCCTCCTACGAGCAGTACTTC. Protein product: CASSPRALAASSYEQYF.

The V gene is TRBV7-9, the J gene TRBJ1-1; D is uncertain. The CDR3 is 15 residues long. Trimming removed 1 base from V and 2 bases from J, with 11 bases in between. The germline gives CDR1 SEHNR, CDR2 FQNEAQ (reference sequence). The DNA for the CDR3 is TGTGCCAGCAGCTTAGGAAGCCTCTCCAACACTGAAGCTTTCTTT. Its protein product is CASSLGSLSNTEAFF. The entire variable domain, with the rest obtained from reference TRBV7-9 and TRBJ1-1, is as follows: DTGVSQNPRHKITKRGQNVTFRCDPISEHNRLYWYRQTLGQGPEFLTYFQNEAQLEKSRLLSDRFSAERPKGSFSTLEIQRTEQGDSAMYLCASSLGSLSNTEAFFGQGTRLTVV.

V usage is TRBV7-6 and J usage is TRBJ1-1; no clear D gene. V lost 2 bases to trimming and J lost 5 bases, with 9 bases between them. CDR1 is SGHVS and CDR2 is FNYEAQ in the germline V gene. This CDR3 is 13 amino acids long. The CDR3 loop reads CASSLLRETEAFF. DNA for the CDR3: TGTGCCAGCAGCTTACTGAGGGAAACTGAAGCTTTCTTT.

The rearrangement links TRBV9 to TRBJ1-2, with TRBD1 as a possible D gene (5 bases). The CDR3 totals 14 residues. V gave up 3 bases and J gave up 4 bases, with 13 bases separating them. Germline CDR1 and CDR2: SGDLS and YYNGEE. Written as DNA, the CDR3 is TGTGCCAGCAGCGGCCAAAGGGGCCTCTATGGCTACACCTTC. Translation: CASSGQRGLYGYTF. Full variable domain (rest looked up from reference TRBV9 and TRBJ1-2): DSGVTQTPKHLITATGQRVTLRCSPRSGDLSVYWYQQSLDQGLQFLIQYYNGEERAKGNILERFSAQQFPDLHSELNLSSLELGDSALYFCASSGQRGLYGYTFGSGTRLTVV.

This CDR3 reads CASSWDRGMGNQPQHF. The CDR3 nucleotides are TGTGCCAGCAGCTGGGACAGGGGGATGGGCAATCAGCCCCAGCATTTT. The rearrangement links TRBV28 to TRBJ1-5; TRBD1 matches 11 bases. The CDR3 runs 16 residues. J gave up 2 bases and V 6 bases, and 6 bases lay outside the gene matches. CDR1 is MDHEN and CDR2 is SYDVKM in the germline V gene. Full variable domain (remainder filled in from reference TRBV28 and TRBJ1-5): DVKVTQSSRYLVKRTGEKVFLECVQDMDHENMFWYRQDPGLGLRLIYFSYDVKMKEKGDIPEGYSVSREKKERFSLILESASTNQTSMYLCASSWDRGMGNQPQHFGDGTRLSIL.

The chain carries TRBV12-3 or TRBV12-4 and TRBJ1-2; D uncertain. CDR3 length: 12 amino acids. Trimming took off 6 bases at V and 8 bases at J, with 13 bases between the two ends. CDR3 residues: CASSPGPRGYTF. CDR3 bases: TGTGCCAGCAGCCCTGGGCCTCGGGGCTACACCTTC.

V usage is TRBV10-3 and J usage is TRBJ2-7; 10 nucleotides match TRBD1. Germline CDR1 is ENHRY and CDR2 is SYGVKD. The CDR3 spans 17 residues. Germline trimming cut 5 bases from V and 2 bases from J; bases unmatched to any gene: 12. This CDR3 is CAISPGQGRPSTYEQYF. The CDR3 DNA sequence: TGTGCCATCAGTCCGGGACAGGGGCGCCCCAGCACCTACGAGCAGTACTTC.

This clone was seen just once. The gene calls are TRBV24-1 and TRBJ2-7; possible D gene TRBD1, 6 bases. The length of the CDR3 is 12 residues. Trimming removed 7 bases from V and 4 bases from J, with 10 bases in between. Germline V gives CDR1 KGHDR, CDR2 SFDVKD. CDR3 sequence (DNA): TGTGCCACCAGCCGAGGGGGTTACGAGCAGTACTTC. Its protein product is CATSRGGYEQYF.

This clone was detected only once. The chain recombines TRBV4-1 with TRBJ1-2; a possible D gene is TRBD1 (6 bases). Trimming removed 0 bases at V and 3 bases at J, with 8 bases between. This CDR3 has 14 residues. CDR1 is MGHRA and CDR2 is YSYEKL in the germline V gene. The CDR3 sequence is CASSQEGTHYGYTF. Here the CDR3 DNA reads TGCGCCAGCAGCCAAGAGGGGACACACTATGGCTACACCTTC.

The CDR3 region is CASSISSGDTQHF. The CDR3 DNA reads as TGTGCCAGCAGTATCTCCTCGGGAGACACCCAGCATTTT. The genes are TRBV27 and TRBJ1-5; D gene ambiguous. This CDR3 comprises 13 residues. The germline CDR1 and CDR2 sequences are MNHEY and SMNVEV (reference sequence). V gave up 5 bases and J gave up 11 bases, with 16 bases separating them.

The V call is TRBV29-1, the J call TRBJ1-2, with D maybe TRBD1 (6 bases). The length of the CDR3 is 17 residues. Trimming took 0 bases from V and 2 from J, leaving 19 bases between them. Germline CDR1 is SQVTM and CDR2 is ANQGSEA. CDR3 nucleotides: TGCAGCGTTGAAGATCTTGGGGGCTACTTTTTAAACTATGGCTACACCTTC. Translating it yields CSVEDLGGYFLNYGYTF.

V usage is TRBV3-1 (or the pseudogene TRBV3-2) and J usage is TRBJ2-3; 16 bases are a match to TRBD2. V lost 2 bases, J lost 5 bases, and 7 bases stayed unmatched. The germline CDR1 and CDR2 sequences are LGHDT and YNNKEL (reference sequence). The CDR3 contains 18 residues. The CDR3 sequence: CASSQPGTSGRGIDTQYF. DNA for the CDR3: TGTGCCAGCAGCCAACCCGGGACTAGCGGGAGGGGAATAGATACGCAGTATTTT.

The genes are TRBV4-1 and TRBJ2-1; 7 bases agree with TRBD2. This CDR3 has 19 residues. Germline CDR1 reads MGHRA; CDR2 reads YSYEKL. V lost 5 bases to trimming and J lost 0 bases; unmatched junction nucleotides: 16. The CDR3 protein is CASSSTEVGGNSSYNEQFF. The CDR3 DNA follows: TGCGCCAGCAGCTCGACAGAGGTCGGGGGGAATAGCTCCTACAATGAGCAGTTCTTC.

DNA for the CDR3: TGTGCCAGCAGCCAGTCCGTAAACACTGAAGCTTTCTTT. Its translation is CASSQSVNTEAFF. The rearrangement links TRBV16 to TRBJ1-1; D remains unclear. From germline, CDR1 is KGHSY and CDR2 FQNENV. The CDR3 has 13 residues. The V gene lost 3 bases and the J gene lost 2 bases, with 7 bases spanning the gap.

The chain uses TRBV12-3 or TRBV12-4 and TRBJ2-7; TRBD1 is a possible D gene (5 bases). V gave up 6 bases and J gave up 9 bases, with 12 bases separating them. This CDR3 spans 11 amino acids. The chain's CDR3 is CASSQGQAQYF. The CDR3 nucleotides are TGTGCCAGCAGCCAGGGTCAGGCGCAGTACTTC.

The chain links TRBV5-8 to TRBJ1-2; D not certain. In germline, CDR1 is SGHTS, CDR2 YDEGEE. Trimming removed 5 bases from V and 6 bases from J, with 8 bases in between. The CDR3 has 11 residues. CDR3 amino acids: CASRNIDGYTF. The CDR3 DNA is TGTGCCAGCAGGAACATCGATGGCTACACCTTC.

J is TRBJ1-5 and V is TRBV3-1 (or the pseudogene TRBV3-2); a possible D gene is TRBD1 (6 bases). Germline V CDR1 and CDR2: LGHDT, YNNKEL (reference sequence). There are 18 residues in the CDR3. V was trimmed by 0 bases and J by 0 bases, leaving 15 bases between them. In DNA, the CDR3 is TGTGCCAGCAGCCAAGATCCGGGGGGCTACTATAGCAATCAGCCCCAGCATTTT. It is translated as CASSQDPGGYYSNQPQHF.

The genes are TRBV5-1 and TRBJ2-3, with 12 bases that match TRBD2. Looked up from germline, CDR1 is SGHRS and CDR2 is YFSETQ. The CDR3 extends over 16 amino acids. Trimming cost V 3 bases and J 3 bases; bases outside gene matches: 5. The chain's CDR3 is CASSWTSGEKTDTQYF. CDR3 in DNA: TGCGCCAGCAGCTGGACTAGCGGGGAGAAAACAGATACGCAGTATTTT. The entire variable domain, with the rest obtained from reference TRBV5-1 and TRBJ2-3, is as follows: KAGVTQTPRYLIKTRGQQVTLSCSPISGHRSVSWYQQTPGQGLQFLFEYFSETQRNKGNFPGRFSGRQFSNSRSEMNVSTLELGDSALYLCASSWTSGEKTDTQYFGPGTRLTVL.

The V and J genes are TRBV5-8 and TRBJ2-5; D is perhaps TRBD1 (7 bases). The ends were cut back, 4 bases at V and 2 bases at J, with 15 bases in the middle. Germline V CDR1 and CDR2: SGHTS, YDEGEE. The CDR3 runs 15 residues. The CDR3 sequence is CASSRGDSLQETQYF. The CDR3 bases are TGTGCCAGCAGCCGCGGGGACAGCCTACAAGAGACCCAGTACTTC.

The V call is TRBV4-1, the J call TRBJ2-2; 7 nucleotides line up with TRBD1. This CDR3 comprises 17 residues. Losses at the gene ends were 2 bases for V and 1 base for J; bases not matched to a gene: 7. CDR1 and CDR2 from the germline V gene are MGHRA and YSYEKL. CDR3 in amino acids: CASSQLTTGRNTGELFF. The CDR3 DNA sequence: TGCGCCAGCAGCCAACTTACGACAGGGAGGAACACCGGGGAGCTGTTTTTT.

This clone was observed a single time. The genes are TRBV7-9 and TRBJ2-5; 10 bases agree with TRBD1. The CDR3 totals 17 residues. In germline, CDR1 is SEHNR, CDR2 FQNEAQ (reference sequence). V gave up 5 bases and J gave up 1 base; unmatched junction bases: 10. DNA for the CDR3: TGTGCCAGCAGCGAGACGACAGGGGGCGCCGTCCAAGAGACCCAGTACTTC. Protein: CASSETTGGAVQETQYF.

The chain recombines TRBV27 with TRBJ2-7, with 9 positions matching TRBD1. This CDR3 is built from 17 residues. V lost 6 bases to trimming and J lost 0 bases; unmatched junction nucleotides: 12. The germline gives CDR1 MNHEY, CDR2 SMNVEV (reference sequence). CDR3 sequence (DNA): TGTGCCAGCAGACCACCCTCCGGGACAGGGACCTCCTACGAGCAGTACTTC. It translates to CASRPPSGTGTSYEQYF.

This chain links TRBV10-3 with TRBJ2-3; 9 bases fit TRBD1. CDR1 is ENHRY, CDR2 SYGVKD, per germline. The CDR3 runs 14 residues. The J segment lost 2 bases and the V segment lost 7 bases, leaving 4 bases of the junction unmatched. The CDR3 DNA reads TGTGCCATCACCGGGACAGGGAACACAGATACGCAGTATTTT. It codes for CAITGTGNTDTQYF.

V and J are TRBV24-1 and TRBJ1-1; tentative D call: TRBD1 (5 bases). Germline assignment: CDR1 KGHDR and CDR2 SFDVKD. The ends were cut back, 5 bases at V and 1 base at J, with 13 bases in the middle. This CDR3 contains 15 residues. CDR3 sequence reads: CATSGPGRENTEAFF. The CDR3 nucleotides read TGTGCCACCAGTGGTCCAGGGCGGGAGAACACTGAAGCTTTCTTT.

The genes are TRBV19 and TRBJ2-2; tentative D call: TRBD2 (6 bases). The germline V and J ends were trimmed by 3 bases and 4 bases, with 12 bases remaining between them. This CDR3 is built from 15 residues. Germline CDR1 LNHDA, CDR2 SQIVND (reference sequence). This CDR3 reads CASSIGTFPTGELFF. The CDR3 DNA follows: TGTGCCAGTAGTATCGGGACTTTTCCCACCGGGGAGCTGTTTTTT.

The chain carries TRBV29-1 and TRBJ1-3; the D is unclear. The V gene's germline CDR1 is SQVTM and CDR2 ANQGSEA. V was pared by 1 base and J by 0 bases, with 7 bases between. The CDR3 is 14 amino acids. Here the CDR3 reads CSVEGRNSGNTIYF. CDR3 nucleotides: TGCAGCGTTGAAGGGCGGAACTCTGGAAACACCATATATTTT.

This clone has more than one count but fewer than ten. The V call is TRBV10-3, the J call TRBJ1-6; a weak D match, TRBD1 (5 bases). CDR1 ENHRY and CDR2 SYGVKD come from the germline V gene. The V gene lost 3 bases and the J gene lost 0 bases, with 9 bases spanning the gap. The CDR3 sequence is 16 residues long. The CDR3 nucleotides read TGTGCCATCAGTGATCACAGGAGCTCCTATAATTCACCCCTCCACTTT. It is translated as CAISDHRSSYNSPLHF.

The V and J genes are TRBV25-1 and TRBJ1-3; D remains ambiguous. Trimming pared 1 base from V and 0 bases from J, leaving 7 bases between. Germline V gives CDR1 MGHDK, CDR2 SYGVNS. The length of the CDR3 is 15 residues. In nucleotides, the CDR3 is TGTGCCAGCAGTGAATCGGGAAGCTCTGGAAACACCATATATTTT. Protein sequence: CASSESGSSGNTIYF.

The J gene is TRBJ1-3, the V gene TRBV7-3, with TRBD1 matching over 7 bases. This CDR3 spans 17 amino acids. With 5 bases clipped from V and 0 bases from J, the junction kept 10 bases outside the gene matches. Germline CDR1 reads SGHTA; CDR2 reads FQGTGA. The CDR3 nucleotides are TGTGCCAGCAGCCCGCAACCGGGACAGAGCTCTGGAAACACCATATATTTT. This codes for CASSPQPGQSSGNTIYF.

This clone was detected a few times. This rearrangement joins TRBV7-9 to TRBJ1-2; 7 bases map to TRBD1. Germline CDR1 and CDR2: SEHNR and FQNEAQ (reference sequence). CDR3 length: 16 residues. Losses at the gene ends were 5 bases for V and 2 bases for J; bases not matched to a gene: 11. The CDR3 loop reads CASSLDWTGGNYGYTF. The CDR3 DNA follows: TGTGCCAGCAGCCTTGATTGGACAGGAGGAAACTATGGCTACACCTTC.